This TCR beta chain stems from a study of cytomegalovirus exposure and HLA in healthy donors. Method: immunoSEQ multiplex PCR; TCRdb's copy keeps in-frame clones and lacks some. The data show about 120,000 clones, over 75% seen once. Regarding the study as a whole: The classifier reportedly diagnosed cytomegalovirus status with high sensitivity and specificity. Some TCR beta chains (roughly 160 of them) were listed as cytomegalovirus-associated.

Comments on this clone: The antigen is undetermined.

V shed 3 bases and J shed 2 bases, with 10 bases lying between them. The CDR3 length is 14 residues. CDR1 and CDR2 from the germline V gene are PRHDT and FYEKMQ (reference sequence). The chain has TRBV13 and TRBJ2-5, with a tentative D call TRBD1 (5 bases). This TCR was recovered from a woman in her 30s in good health and CMV-seronegative. Specimen: PBMCs. The CDR3, as DNA: TGTGCCAGCAGCTTTGGCAGGGTGCAAGAGACCCAGTACTTC. It translates to CASSFGRVQETQYF.